Sequencing of this T cell receptor beta chain was carried out in a study of blood T cell repertoires in COVID-19. Turning to the study itself: In each case, the material was cDNA or gDNA derived from T cells, B-cell-depleted T cells, or PBMCs.

In the authors' workflow: Amplified reference gene primers provided the basis for estimating nucleated cell counts. Sequencing was performed with immunoSEQ multiplex PCR; in TCRdb, only in-frame clones are kept and a portion is missing. From that table come the V and J calls and clone size; the DNA was used to work out D and trimming. In the table there are about 80,000 clones, more than 70% of which are singletons. V lost 3 bases, J lost 10 bases, and 5 bases stayed unmatched. The CDR3 has 13 residues. Germline-derived CDR1 and CDR2 are KGHSH and LQKENI. The source material was peripheral blood. The chain joins TRBV18 to TRBJ1-1; 10 positions match TRBD1. The TCR was taken from a woman older than 75 with acute or convalescent COVID-19. CDR3 in DNA: TGTGCCAGCTCACCGCGACAGGGGGCTGGAGCTTTCTTT. Amino acids: CASSPRQGAGAFF. Supplemented by reference TRBV18 and TRBJ1-1, the full variable domain reads NAGVMQNPRHLVRRRGQEARLRCSPMKGHSHVYWYRQLPEEGLKFMVYLQKENIIDESGMPKERFSAEFPKEGPSILRIQQVVRGDSAAYFCASSPRQGAGAFFGQGTRLTVV.